The 25 T cell receptor beta chains in this list originate from one sample, sequenced in a study of blood T cell repertoires in COVID-19. TCRdb keeps only in-frame clones here, not all; method: immunoSEQ multiplex PCR. Of roughly 300,000 clones in the sample, 81% were seen once. The sequencing sample was made of peripheral blood. The receptors were sampled from an older woman with active or convalescent COVID-19.

The rearrangement links TRBV29-1 to TRBJ2-1, with 7 bases lining up with TRBD2. With V trimmed by 6 bases and J by 6 bases, 17 bases remained unmatched. CDR1 and CDR2 from the germline V gene are SQVTM and ANQGSEA. The CDR3 length is 16 residues. The CDR3 region is CSVALGSGGGSNEQFF. Written as DNA, the CDR3 is TGCAGCGTGGCCCTGGGGTCTGGGGGGGGAAGCAATGAGCAGTTCTTC.

Only a few counts were recorded for this clone. The chain joins TRBV6-2 or TRBV6-3 to TRBJ1-5; the D gene is possibly TRBD1 (5 bases). V was pared by 5 bases and J by 7 bases, with 15 bases between. The CDR3 extends over 14 amino acids. CDR1 is MNHEY, CDR2 SVGEGT, per germline. The CDR3 sequence is CASSNRTATQPQHF. DNA for the CDR3: TGTGCCAGCAGTAACAGGACGGCGACCCAGCCCCAGCATTTT.

The chain joins TRBV30 to TRBJ2-3; 7 nucleotides match TRBD2. The CDR3 totals 13 residues. The germline V gene encodes CDR1 GTSNPN and CDR2 SVGIG (reference sequence). Trimming took 2 bases from V and 1 from J; bases not matched to a gene: 0. DNA of the CDR3: TGTGCCTGGAGTAGCGGGGGCACAGATACGCAGTATTTT. It encodes CAWSSGGTDTQYF.

The chain links TRBV4-3 to TRBJ2-7; D not certain. Trimming shortened V by 4 bases and J by 6 bases, and 7 bases separated the two germline ends. Germline CDR1 and CDR2: LGHNA and YSLEER. This CDR3 is 11 amino acids long. The CDR3, as DNA: TGCGCCAGCAGCCCTCCTTTCGAGCAGTACTTC. Protein product: CASSPPFEQYF.

V usage is TRBV7-2 and J usage is TRBJ1-2; D perhaps matches TRBD1 (5 bases). This CDR3 region has 16 residues. V was clipped by 0 bases and J by 0 bases, with 11 bases between them. Germline V gene lookup returns CDR1 SGHTA and CDR2 FQGNSA. CDR3 in amino acids: CASSLAGQNSNYGYTF. The DNA for the CDR3 is TGTGCCAGCAGCTTAGCAGGACAAAATTCTAACTATGGCTACACCTTC.

The V and J genes are TRBV7-3 and TRBJ2-2; D is possibly TRBD2 (5 bases). The germline V and J ends were trimmed by 0 bases and 7 bases, with 6 bases remaining between them. Germline V gene lookup returns CDR1 SGHTA and CDR2 FQGTGA. The length of the CDR3 is 13 residues. The DNA for the CDR3 is TGTGCCAGCAGCTTAACCGGGATCGGGGAGCTGTTTTTT. This gives the protein CASSLTGIGELFF.

The gene calls are TRBV5-1 and TRBJ2-5, with a weak D call TRBD2 (6 bases). Germline V CDR1 and CDR2: SGHRS, YFSETQ. The CDR3 sequence is 13 residues long. The V gene lost 4 bases and the J gene lost 2 bases, with 9 bases spanning the gap. The CDR3 is CASSNGLQETQYF. As DNA, the CDR3 is TGCGCCAGCAGCAACGGACTACAAGAGACCCAGTACTTC.

CDR3 region: CASSYFSENSPLHF. In DNA, the CDR3 is TGTGCCAGCAGTTACTTCAGCGAGAATTCACCCCTCCACTTT. The J gene is TRBJ1-6, the V gene TRBV6-5; D not certain. Germline-derived CDR1 and CDR2 are MNHEY and SVGAGI. The V gene lost 1 base and the J gene lost 7 bases, with 8 bases spanning the gap. The CDR3 is 14 residues long.

The chain is built from TRBV18 and TRBJ1-4, with D maybe TRBD1 (5 bases). Germline V gene data show CDR1 as KGHSH and CDR2 as LQKENI. Trimming took 5 bases from V and 0 from J, leaving 10 bases between them. The CDR3 has 15 amino acids. The CDR3 protein is CASSRTLATNEKLFF. In nucleotides, the CDR3 is TGTGCCAGCTCAAGGACACTCGCAACTAATGAAAAACTGTTTTTT.

This clone was seen a handful of times. The chain couples TRBV19 to TRBJ1-1; D is uncertain. V lost 7 bases, J lost 4 bases, and 16 bases lay in between. This CDR3 comprises 14 residues. Germline values: CDR1 LNHDA, CDR2 SQIVND (reference sequence). This CDR3 is CASIPPGWGTEAFF. The DNA for the CDR3 is TGTGCCAGTATCCCCCCGGGGTGGGGCACTGAAGCTTTCTTT.

The chain links TRBV19 to TRBJ2-7, with D maybe TRBD2 (5 bases). In germline, CDR1 is LNHDA, CDR2 SQIVND (reference sequence). V was cut by 11 bases and J by 2 bases, with 13 bases left in between. CDR3 length: 12 amino acids. The CDR3 region has the DNA TGTGCCGTAGGAGACGGGGCCTACGAGCAGTACTTC. As protein: CAVGDGAYEQYF.

The chain has TRBV11-2 and TRBJ1-2; a weak D match, TRBD1 (6 bases). CDR3 size: 14 residues. Trimming shortened V by 4 bases and J by 6 bases, and 15 bases separated the two germline ends. CDR1 and CDR2 (germline): SGHAT, FQNNGV. The CDR3 nucleotides read TGTGCCAGCAGCTCGACCCCACAGGGCCATGGCTACACCTTC. This codes for CASSSTPQGHGYTF.

The chain uses TRBV10-3 and TRBJ1-2, with D possibly matching TRBD1 (6 bases). V dropped 4 bases and J dropped 1 base, with 10 bases sitting between them. Per the germline V gene, CDR1 is ENHRY and CDR2 is SYGVKD. The CDR3 spans 14 residues. CDR3 sequence (DNA): TGTGCCATCAGTGGGACAGATTTTAACTATGGCTACACCTTC. Translation gives CAISGTDFNYGYTF.

The J gene is TRBJ2-6, the V gene TRBV10-2, with D unresolved. The germline V gene encodes CDR1 WSHSY and CDR2 SAAADI. Trimming took 6 bases from V and 1 from J, leaving 7 bases between them. The CDR3 extends over 14 amino acids. The CDR3 nucleotides read TGCGCCAGCAGCGCTAGATCTGGGGCCAACGTCCTGACTTTC. Protein sequence: CASSARSGANVLTF.

The gene calls are TRBV5-5 and TRBJ1-2; the D gene is possibly TRBD1 (5 bases). Germline CDR1 reads SGHKS; CDR2 reads YYEKEE (reference sequence). Trimming removed 4 bases at V and 2 bases at J, with 15 bases between. The CDR3 length is 15 residues. CDR3 DNA: TGTGCCAGCAGCCCCAGCGGGACGGGGAACTATGGCTACACCTTC. This encodes CASSPSGTGNYGYTF. Variable domain in full (rest from reference TRBV5-5 and TRBJ1-2): DAGVTQSPTHLIKTRGQQVTLRCSPISGHKSVSWYQQVLGQGPQFIFQYYEKEERGRGNFPDRFSARQFPNYSSELNVNALLLGDSALYLCASSPSGTGNYGYTFGSGTRLTVV.

The rearrangement links TRBV6-5 to TRBJ2-1; a possible D gene is TRBD2 (5 bases). Germline CDR1 MNHEY, CDR2 SVGAGI. The V end was cut by 5 bases, the J end by 8 bases, with 16 bases between. This CDR3 has 14 amino acids. The DNA of the CDR3 is TGTGCCAGCAGTCCCGACGGGGAAAAATATGAGCAGTTCTTC. Translated: CASSPDGEKYEQFF.

This chain uses TRBV24-1 with TRBJ1-2; D not resolved. The germline V gene encodes CDR1 KGHDR and CDR2 SFDVKD. The V and J ends lost 4 bases and 7 bases respectively, with 12 bases between them. The CDR3 has 13 residues. In DNA form, the CDR3 reads TGTGCCACCAGTGAGGGTAGCAGCGCTGGCTACACCTTC. Protein sequence: CATSEGSSAGYTF.

The chain links TRBV30 to TRBJ1-5; tentatively, D is TRBD1 (5 bases). Germline CDR1 is GTSNPN and CDR2 is SVGIG (reference sequence). This CDR3 has 13 amino acids. Trimming left V 5 bases short and J 3 bases short, with 11 bases between. CDR3 bases: TGTGCCTGGGCGACAGTCTCCAATCAGCCCCAGCATTTT. Amino acid sequence: CAWATVSNQPQHF.

This clone was observed a handful of times. The chain couples TRBV5-1 to TRBJ1-5, with D maybe TRBD1 (6 bases). The V and J ends lost 4 bases and 3 bases respectively, with 17 bases between them. This CDR3 region has 16 residues. Germline-derived CDR1 and CDR2 are SGHRS and YFSETQ. Here the CDR3 DNA reads TGCGCCAGCAGCCCGACGGGGACAAGTCACAATCAGCCCCAGCATTTT. Translation gives CASSPTGTSHNQPQHF.

The rearrangement joins TRBV19 to TRBJ1-1; no clear D. V was cut by 4 bases and J by 0 bases, with 9 bases left in between. There are 14 residues in the CDR3. Germline CDR1 is LNHDA and CDR2 is SQIVND (reference sequence). CDR3 in amino acids: CASSTLGMNTEAFF. Here the CDR3 DNA reads TGTGCCAGTAGTACCCTCGGGATGAACACTGAAGCTTTCTTT.

In DNA form, the CDR3 reads TGTGCCACCAGCAGAGTGGGGGGGCTTTTTGAAAAACTGTTTTTT. Translation gives CATSRVGGLFEKLFF. The gene calls are TRBV15 and TRBJ1-4; perhaps TRBD1 as D (6 bases). With 1 base removed from V and 7 bases from J, the gap between germline ends came to 13 bases. This CDR3 has 15 residues. Germline values: CDR1 LNHNV, CDR2 YYDKDF (reference sequence).

V and J are TRBV7-9 and TRBJ2-3; D may be TRBD1 (6 bases). Trimming shortened V by 2 bases and J by 5 bases, and 11 bases separated the two germline ends. The CDR3 has 14 residues. Per germline, CDR1 SEHNR and CDR2 FQNEAQ (reference sequence). For the CDR3, the DNA is TGTGCCAGCAGCTTATCCAACAGGGAAGATACGCAGTATTTT. It is translated as CASSLSNREDTQYF.

V is TRBV4-3 and J is TRBJ1-6, with D unresolved. V lost 2 bases, J lost 7 bases, and 12 bases lay in between. Looked up from germline, CDR1 is LGHNA and CDR2 is YSLEER. The CDR3 is 15 residues long. The CDR3: CASSQTDTLNSPLHF. In DNA form, the CDR3 reads TGCGCCAGCAGCCAAACCGACACTCTAAATTCACCCCTCCACTTT.

This clone has only a few counts. The rearrangement links TRBV6-1 to TRBJ2-5; 7 bases are a match to TRBD2. The ends lost 3 bases at V and 5 bases at J; junction bases unmatched: 3. From germline, CDR1 is MNHNS and CDR2 SASEGT. The CDR3 consists of 13 residues. CDR3 in amino acids: CASSEWGGETQYF. CDR3 coding DNA: TGTGCCAGCAGTGAGTGGGGGGGGGAGACCCAGTACTTC.

The genes are TRBV15 and TRBJ2-5; no reliable D call. The V and J ends lost 1 base and 4 bases respectively, with 7 bases between them. Germline values: CDR1 LNHNV, CDR2 YYDKDF (reference sequence). There are 13 residues in the CDR3. CDR3 sequence reads: CATSRASGETQYF. Here the CDR3 DNA reads TGTGCCACCAGCAGAGCTAGTGGAGAGACCCAGTACTTC. Together with reference TRBV15 and TRBJ2-5, the CDR3 gives the full variable domain: DAMVIQNPRYQVTQFGKPVTLSCSQTLNHNVMYWYQQKSSQAPKLLFHYYDKDFNNEADTPDNFQSRRPNTSFCFLDIRSPGLGDTAMYLCATSRASGETQYFGPGTRLLVL.